The sequence of this T cell receptor beta chain was determined in a study of patients and donors after allogeneic stem cell transplantation. With 1 base clipped from V and 6 bases from J, the junction kept 15 bases outside the gene matches. The CDR3 is 18 amino acids. CDR1 and CDR2 from the germline V gene are SGHDN and FVKESK. One entry per CDR3 protein, called by TCRdb with MiXCR from the RT-PCR reads. The repertoire holds about a million distinct CDR3 sequences, 15% to 20% seen once, with approximately 5.9% in the top ten. The chain joins TRBV14 to TRBJ2-3; 8 bases fit TRBD2. The TCR comes from a human donor who was either an allogeneic HSCT recipient or a stem cell or donor lymphocyte infusion donor (not recorded which). It is not recorded whose cells these are; they may come from a transplant donor. The sample consisted of blood, either unsorted or a sorted T cell fraction (not recorded which). CDR3 nucleotides: TGTGCCAGCAGCCAAGCCTCTCCTAGAGCGGGAGTACGGGATACGCAGTATTTT. Translated: CASSQASPRAGVRDTQYF. The full variable domain, in which reference TRBV14 and TRBJ2-3 provide the parts outside the CDR3, is EAGVTQFPSHSVIEKGQTVTLRCDPISGHDNLYWYRRVMGKEIKFLLHFVKESKQDESGMPNNRFLAERTGGTYSTLKVQPAELEDSGVYFCASSQASPRAGVRDTQYFGPGTRLTVL.